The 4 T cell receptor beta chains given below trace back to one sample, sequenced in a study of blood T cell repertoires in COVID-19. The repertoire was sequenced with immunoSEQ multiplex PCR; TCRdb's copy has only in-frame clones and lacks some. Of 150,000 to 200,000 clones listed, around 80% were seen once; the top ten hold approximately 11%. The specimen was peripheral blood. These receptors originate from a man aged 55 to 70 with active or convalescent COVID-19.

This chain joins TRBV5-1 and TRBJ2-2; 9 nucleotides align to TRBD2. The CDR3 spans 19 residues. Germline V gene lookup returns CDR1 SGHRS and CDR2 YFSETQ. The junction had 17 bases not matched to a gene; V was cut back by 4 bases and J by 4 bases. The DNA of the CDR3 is TGCGCCAGCAGCCCGGCGGTAGTTGGGACTAGCAGGGGCACCGGGGAGCTGTTTTTT. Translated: CASSPAVVGTSRGTGELFF.

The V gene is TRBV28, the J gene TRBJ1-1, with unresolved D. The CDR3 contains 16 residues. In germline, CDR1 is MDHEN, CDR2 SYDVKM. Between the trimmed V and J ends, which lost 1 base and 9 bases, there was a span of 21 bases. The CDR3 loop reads CASSLLSPGRALKAFF. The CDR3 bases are TGTGCCAGCAGTTTATTGTCTCCGGGAAGGGCCCTCAAAGCTTTCTTT.

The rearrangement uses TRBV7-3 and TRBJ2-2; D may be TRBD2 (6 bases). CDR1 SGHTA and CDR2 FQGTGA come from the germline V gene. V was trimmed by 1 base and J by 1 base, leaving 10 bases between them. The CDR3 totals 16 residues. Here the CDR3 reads CASSLSPGVNTGELFF. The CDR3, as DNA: TGTGCCAGCAGCTTAAGTCCGGGGGTGAACACCGGGGAGCTGTTTTTT. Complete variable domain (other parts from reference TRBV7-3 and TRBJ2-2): GAGVSQTPSNKVTEKGKYVELRCDPISGHTALYWYRQSLGQGPEFLIYFQGTGAADDSGLPNDRFFAVRPEGSVSTLKIQRTERGDSAVYLCASSLSPGVNTGELFFGEGSRLTVL.

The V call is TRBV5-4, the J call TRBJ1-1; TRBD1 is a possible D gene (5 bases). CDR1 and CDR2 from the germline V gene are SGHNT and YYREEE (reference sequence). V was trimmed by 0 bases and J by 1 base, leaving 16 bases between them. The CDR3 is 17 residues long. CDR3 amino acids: CASSLGGRGFTNTEAFF. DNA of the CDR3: TGTGCCAGCAGCTTGGGTGGGCGGGGGTTCACGAACACTGAAGCTTTCTTT. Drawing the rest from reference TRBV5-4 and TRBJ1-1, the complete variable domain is ETGVTQSPTHLIKTRGQQVTLRCSSQSGHNTVSWYQQALGQGPQFIFQYYREEENGRGNFPPRFSGLQFPNYSSELNVNALELDDSALYLCASSLGGRGFTNTEAFFGQGTRLTVV.